Here is one T cell receptor (beta chain) with its context. What it binds is not known. This record comes from a study of cytomegalovirus exposure and HLA in healthy donors. Whole-study results and caveats: Data from an earlier analysis indicated that most TCR beta V segments were productive either about 90% or about 30% of the time. A later analysis found that most CMV-associated TCR beta chains appeared HLA-restricted.

The PCR contained 60 Vbeta and 13 Jbeta primers. Produced via immunoSEQ multiplex PCR; TCRdb's table is partial and in-frame only. The table lists about 160,000 clones, roughly 85% of them singletons. CDR1 and CDR2 from the germline V gene are MNHEY and SMNVEV (reference sequence). This CDR3 is built from 16 residues. Trimming cost V 4 bases and J 2 bases; bases outside gene matches: 7. The receptor was derived from a woman in her forties or fifties in good health and CMV-seropositive. The sample comprised PBMCs. This rearrangement joins TRBV27 to TRBJ1-5, with 8 nucleotides matching TRBD1. CDR3 in DNA: TGTGCCAGCAGTTCCTACGACAGGGGAGGCAATCAGCCCCAGCATTTT. Amino acids: CASSSYDRGGNQPQHF.